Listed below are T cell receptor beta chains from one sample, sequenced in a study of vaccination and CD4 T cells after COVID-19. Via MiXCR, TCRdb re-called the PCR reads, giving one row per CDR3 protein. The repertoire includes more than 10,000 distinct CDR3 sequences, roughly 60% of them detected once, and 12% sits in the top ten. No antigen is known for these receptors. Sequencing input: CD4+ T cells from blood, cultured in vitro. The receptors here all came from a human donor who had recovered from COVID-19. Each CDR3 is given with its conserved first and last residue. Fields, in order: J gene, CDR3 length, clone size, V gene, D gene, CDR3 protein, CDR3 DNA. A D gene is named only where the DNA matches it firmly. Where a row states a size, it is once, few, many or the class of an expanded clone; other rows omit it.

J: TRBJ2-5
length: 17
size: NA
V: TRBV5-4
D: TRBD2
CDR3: CASTSGTSGRVGETQYF
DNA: TGTGCCAGCACCTCCGGGACTAGCGGGAGGGTTGGAGAGACCCAGTACTTC

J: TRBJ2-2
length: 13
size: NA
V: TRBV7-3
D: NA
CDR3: CASSTRSAGELFF
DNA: TGTGCCAGCAGCACCCGTTCGGCCGGGGAGCTGTTTTTT

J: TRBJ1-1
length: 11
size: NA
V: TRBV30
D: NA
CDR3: CAWSRTRGAFF
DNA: TGTGCCTGGAGCAGAACTCGGGGGGCTTTCTTT

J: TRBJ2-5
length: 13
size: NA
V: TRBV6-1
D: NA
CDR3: CASSMDWEETQYF
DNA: TGTGCCAGCAGTATGGACTGGGAAGAGACCCAGTACTTC

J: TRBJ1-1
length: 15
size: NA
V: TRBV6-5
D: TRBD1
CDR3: CASSSQGAVNTEAFF
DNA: TGTGCCAGCAGTTCTCAGGGGGCTGTGAACACTGAAGCTTTCTTT

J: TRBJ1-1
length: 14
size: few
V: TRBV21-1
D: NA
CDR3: CASSKGRGADEAFF
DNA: TGTGCCAGCAGCAAAGGGAGGGGCGCGGATGAAGCTTTCTTT

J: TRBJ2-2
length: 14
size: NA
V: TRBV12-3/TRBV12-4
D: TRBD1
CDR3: CASTRDRNTGELFF
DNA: TGTGCCAGCACCCGGGACAGGAACACCGGGGAGCTGTTTTTT

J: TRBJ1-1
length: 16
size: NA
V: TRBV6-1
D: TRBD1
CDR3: CASRRDRGALNTEAFF
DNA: TGTGCCAGCAGACGGGACAGGGGGGCCTTGAACACTGAAGCTTTCTTT

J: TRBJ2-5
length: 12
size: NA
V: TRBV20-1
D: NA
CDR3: CSAYQGQETQYF
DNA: TGCAGTGCTTATCAGGGGCAAGAGACCCAGTACTTC

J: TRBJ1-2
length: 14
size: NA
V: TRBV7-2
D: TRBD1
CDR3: CASSPQGVNYGYTF
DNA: TGTGCCAGCAGCCCCCAGGGGGTTAACTATGGCTACACCTTC

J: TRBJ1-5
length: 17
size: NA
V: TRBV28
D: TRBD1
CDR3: CASNRDRGLARYQPQHF
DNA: TGTGCCAGCAACCGGGACAGGGGGTTAGCAAGATACCAGCCCCAGCATTTT

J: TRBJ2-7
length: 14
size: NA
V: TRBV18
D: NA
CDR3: CASSPLEGRDEQYF
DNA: TGTGCCAGCTCACCACTGGAGGGTCGGGACGAGCAGTACTTC

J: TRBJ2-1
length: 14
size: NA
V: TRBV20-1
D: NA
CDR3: CSARGGGVVNEQFF
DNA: TGCAGTGCTAGAGGAGGGGGAGTGGTGAATGAGCAGTTCTTC

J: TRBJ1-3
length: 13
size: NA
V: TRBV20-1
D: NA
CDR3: CSASSGPGNTIYF
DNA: TGCAGTGCTAGTTCCGGGCCTGGAAACACCATATATTTT

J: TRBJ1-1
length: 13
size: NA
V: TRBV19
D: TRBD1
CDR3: CASRTGVNTEAFF
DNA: TGTGCCAGTAGGACAGGGGTGAACACTGAAGCTTTCTTT

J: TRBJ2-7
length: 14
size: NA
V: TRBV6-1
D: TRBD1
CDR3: CASSKDRASYEQYF
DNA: TGTGCCAGCAGTAAGGACAGGGCGTCCTACGAGCAGTACTTC

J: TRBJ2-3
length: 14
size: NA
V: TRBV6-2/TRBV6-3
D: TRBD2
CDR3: CASITTGGADTQYF
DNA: TGTGCCAGCATAACCACGGGGGGGGCAGATACGCAGTATTTT